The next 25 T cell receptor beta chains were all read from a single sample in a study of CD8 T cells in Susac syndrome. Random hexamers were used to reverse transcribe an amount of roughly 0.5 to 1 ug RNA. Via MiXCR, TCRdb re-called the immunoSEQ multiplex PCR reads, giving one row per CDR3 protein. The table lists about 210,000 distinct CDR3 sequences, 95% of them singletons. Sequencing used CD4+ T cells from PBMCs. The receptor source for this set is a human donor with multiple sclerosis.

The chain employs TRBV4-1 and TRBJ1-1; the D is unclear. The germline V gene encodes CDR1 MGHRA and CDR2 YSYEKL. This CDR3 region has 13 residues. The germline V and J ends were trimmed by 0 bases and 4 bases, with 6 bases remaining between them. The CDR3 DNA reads TGCGCCAGCAGCCAAGACCCATCCACTGAAGCTTTCTTT. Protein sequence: CASSQDPSTEAFF.

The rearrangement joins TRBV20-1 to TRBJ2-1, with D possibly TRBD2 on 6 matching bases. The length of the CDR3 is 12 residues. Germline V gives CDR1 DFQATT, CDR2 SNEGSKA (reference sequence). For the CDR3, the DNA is TGCAGAGCCCGGGGACTTTCGAATGAGCAGTTCTTC. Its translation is CRARGLSNEQFF.

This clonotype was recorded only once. CDR3 protein: CASSLSQGAIGELFF. The DNA of the CDR3 is TGCGCCAGCAGCTTGTCACAGGGGGCTATCGGGGAGCTGTTTTTT. The genes are TRBV5-1 and TRBJ2-2, with 9 bases identical to TRBD1. J gave up 7 bases and V 1 base, and 5 bases lay outside the gene matches. Germline V lookup: CDR1 SGHRS, CDR2 YFSETQ. The CDR3 contains 15 residues.

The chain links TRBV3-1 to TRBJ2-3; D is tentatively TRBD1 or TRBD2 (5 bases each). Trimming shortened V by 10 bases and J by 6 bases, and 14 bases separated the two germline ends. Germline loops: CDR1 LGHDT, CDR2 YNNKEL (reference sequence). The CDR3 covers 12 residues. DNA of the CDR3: TGTGCCATTCGGGGACCGGGGGATACGCAGTATTTT. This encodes CAIRGPGDTQYF.

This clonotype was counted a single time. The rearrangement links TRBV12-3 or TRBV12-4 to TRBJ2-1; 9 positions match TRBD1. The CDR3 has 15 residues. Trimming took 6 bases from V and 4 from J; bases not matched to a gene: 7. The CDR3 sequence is CASRHRDRAYNEQFF. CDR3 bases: TGTGCCAGCAGACACCGGGACAGGGCATACAATGAGCAGTTCTTC.

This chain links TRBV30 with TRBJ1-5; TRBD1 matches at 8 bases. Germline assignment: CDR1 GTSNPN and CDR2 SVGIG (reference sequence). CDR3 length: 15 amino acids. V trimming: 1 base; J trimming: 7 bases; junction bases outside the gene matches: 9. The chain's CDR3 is CAWSGRGRLGQPQHF. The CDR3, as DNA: TGTGCCTGGAGTGGCAGGGGGCGCCTCGGACAGCCCCAGCATTTT.

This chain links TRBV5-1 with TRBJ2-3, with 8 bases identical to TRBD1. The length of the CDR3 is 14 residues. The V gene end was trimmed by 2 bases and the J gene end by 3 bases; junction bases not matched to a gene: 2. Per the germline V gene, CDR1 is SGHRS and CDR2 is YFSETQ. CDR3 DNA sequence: TGCGCCAGCAGCTTTGACAGGGGTACAGATACGCAGTATTTT. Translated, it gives CASSFDRGTDTQYF. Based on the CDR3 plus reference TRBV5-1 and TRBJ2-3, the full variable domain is KAGVTQTPRYLIKTRGQQVTLSCSPISGHRSVSWYQQTPGQGLQFLFEYFSETQRNKGNFPGRFSGRQFSNSRSEMNVSTLELGDSALYLCASSFDRGTDTQYFGPGTRLTVL.

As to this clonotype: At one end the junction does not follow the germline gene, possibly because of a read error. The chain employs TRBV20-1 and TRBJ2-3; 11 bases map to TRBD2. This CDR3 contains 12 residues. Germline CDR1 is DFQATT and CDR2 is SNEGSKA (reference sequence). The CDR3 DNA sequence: TGCAGTACTAGCGGGGGACTAGATACGCAGTATTTT. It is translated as CSTSGGLDTQYF.

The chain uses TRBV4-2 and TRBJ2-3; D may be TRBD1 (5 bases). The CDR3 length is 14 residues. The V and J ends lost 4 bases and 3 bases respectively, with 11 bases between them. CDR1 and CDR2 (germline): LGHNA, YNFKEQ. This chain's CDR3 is CASSLYSGTDTQYF. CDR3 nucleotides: TGTGCCAGCAGCCTCTACTCAGGGACAGATACGCAGTATTTT.

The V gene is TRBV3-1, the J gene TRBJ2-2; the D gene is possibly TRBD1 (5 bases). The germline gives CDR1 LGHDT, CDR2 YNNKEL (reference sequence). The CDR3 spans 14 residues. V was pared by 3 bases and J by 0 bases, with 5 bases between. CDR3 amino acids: CASSQGPNTGELFF. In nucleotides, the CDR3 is TGTGCCAGCAGCCAGGGGCCGAACACCGGGGAGCTGTTTTTT.

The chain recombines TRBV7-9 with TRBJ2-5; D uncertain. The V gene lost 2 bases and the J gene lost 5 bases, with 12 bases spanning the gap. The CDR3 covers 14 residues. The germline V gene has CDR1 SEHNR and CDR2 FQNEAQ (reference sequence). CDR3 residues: CASSLPARLETQYF. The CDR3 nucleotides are TGTGCCAGCAGCTTACCAGCACGCTTGGAGACCCAGTACTTC.

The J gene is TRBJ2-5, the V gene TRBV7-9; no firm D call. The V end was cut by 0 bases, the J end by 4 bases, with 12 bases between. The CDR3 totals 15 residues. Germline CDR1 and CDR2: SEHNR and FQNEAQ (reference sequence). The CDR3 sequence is CASSLAPTSGETQYF. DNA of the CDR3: TGTGCCAGCAGCTTAGCCCCTACCTCGGGAGAGACCCAGTACTTC.

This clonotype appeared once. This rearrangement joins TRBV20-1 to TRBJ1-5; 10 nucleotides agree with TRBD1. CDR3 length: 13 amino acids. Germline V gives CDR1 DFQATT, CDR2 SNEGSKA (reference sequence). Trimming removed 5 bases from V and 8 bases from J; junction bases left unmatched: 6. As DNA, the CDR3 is TGCAGTGCTCGGGACAGGGGACGTGAGCCCCAGCATTTT. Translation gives CSARDRGREPQHF.

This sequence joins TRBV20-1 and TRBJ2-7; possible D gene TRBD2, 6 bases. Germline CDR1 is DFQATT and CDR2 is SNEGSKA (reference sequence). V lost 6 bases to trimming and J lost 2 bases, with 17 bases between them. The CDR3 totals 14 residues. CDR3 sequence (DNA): TGCAGTGCCGGAATTAGCGGTGGACCCTACGAGCAGTACTTC. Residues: CSAGISGGPYEQYF.

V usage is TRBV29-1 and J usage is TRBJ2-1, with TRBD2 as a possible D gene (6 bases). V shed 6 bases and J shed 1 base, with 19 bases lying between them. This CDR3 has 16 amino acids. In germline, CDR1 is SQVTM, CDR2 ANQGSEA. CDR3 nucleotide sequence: TGCAGCGTCCCCCTAGGCGGGGTGGCGTCCTACAATGAGCAGTTCTTC. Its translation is CSVPLGGVASYNEQFF.

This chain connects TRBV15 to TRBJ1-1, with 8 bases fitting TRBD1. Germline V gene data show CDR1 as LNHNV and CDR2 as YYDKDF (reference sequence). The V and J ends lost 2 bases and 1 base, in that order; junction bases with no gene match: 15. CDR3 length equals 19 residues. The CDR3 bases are TGTGCCACCAGCAGACCACAGAACGTCAACAGGGGGTCGAACACTGAAGCTTTCTTT. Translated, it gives CATSRPQNVNRGSNTEAFF.

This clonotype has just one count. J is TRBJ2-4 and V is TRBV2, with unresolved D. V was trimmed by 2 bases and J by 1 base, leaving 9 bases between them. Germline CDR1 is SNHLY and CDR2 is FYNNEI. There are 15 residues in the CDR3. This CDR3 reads CASSEREMAKNIQYF. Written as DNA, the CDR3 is TGTGCCAGCAGTGAAAGGGAAATGGCCAAAAACATTCAGTACTTC. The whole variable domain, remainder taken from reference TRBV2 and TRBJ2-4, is EPEVTQTPSHQVTQMGQEVILRCVPISNHLYFYWYRQILGQKVEFLVSFYNNEISEKSEIFDDQFSVERPDGSNFTLKIRSTKLEDSAMYFCASSEREMAKNIQYFGAGTRLSVL.

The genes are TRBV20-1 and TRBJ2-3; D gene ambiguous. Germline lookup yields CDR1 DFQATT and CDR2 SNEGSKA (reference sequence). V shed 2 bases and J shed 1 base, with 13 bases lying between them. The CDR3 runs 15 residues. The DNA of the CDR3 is TGCAGTGCTAGAACTATACCCTATGGCACAGATACGCAGTATTTT. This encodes CSARTIPYGTDTQYF.

The CDR3 DNA reads as TGTGCCAGCAGTTTCCCTAGCGGACTCTCCTACGAGCAGTACTTC. Translated: CASSFPSGLSYEQYF. The rearrangement uses TRBV28 and TRBJ2-7; 7 bases agree with TRBD2. The germline V gene has CDR1 MDHEN and CDR2 SYDVKM. The length of the CDR3 is 15 residues. V dropped 3 bases and J dropped 0; count of bases not matched to a gene: 5.

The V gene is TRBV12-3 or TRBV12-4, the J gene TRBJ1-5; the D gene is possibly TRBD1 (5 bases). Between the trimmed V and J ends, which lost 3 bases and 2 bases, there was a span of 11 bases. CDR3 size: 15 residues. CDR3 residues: CASSFGRVGNQPQHF. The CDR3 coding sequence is TGTGCCAGCAGTTTCGGCAGGGTGGGCAATCAGCCCCAGCATTTT.

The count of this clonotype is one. The CDR3, as DNA: TGCAGTGCGGGGCCCTCAGGGGAGCAGTACTTC. Amino acid sequence: CSAGPSGEQYF. This chain connects TRBV20-1 to TRBJ2-7, with TRBD1 as a possible D gene (5 bases). V gave up 6 bases and J gave up 7 bases, with 13 bases separating them. The CDR3 sequence is 11 residues long. Germline V gene sequence: CDR1 DFQATT, CDR2 SNEGSKA (reference sequence).

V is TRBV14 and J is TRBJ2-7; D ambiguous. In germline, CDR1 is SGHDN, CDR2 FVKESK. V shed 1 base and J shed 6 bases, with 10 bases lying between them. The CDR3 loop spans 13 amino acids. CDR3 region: CASSQVRHGEQYF. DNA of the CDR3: TGTGCCAGCAGCCAAGTGCGCCATGGCGAGCAGTACTTC.

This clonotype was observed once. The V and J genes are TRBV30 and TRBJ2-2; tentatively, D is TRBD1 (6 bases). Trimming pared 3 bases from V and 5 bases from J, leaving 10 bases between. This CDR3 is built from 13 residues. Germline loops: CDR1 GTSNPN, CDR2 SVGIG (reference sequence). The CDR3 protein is CAWSGRGTGELFF. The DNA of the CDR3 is TGTGCCTGGAGCGGCAGGGGTACCGGGGAGCTGTTTTTT.

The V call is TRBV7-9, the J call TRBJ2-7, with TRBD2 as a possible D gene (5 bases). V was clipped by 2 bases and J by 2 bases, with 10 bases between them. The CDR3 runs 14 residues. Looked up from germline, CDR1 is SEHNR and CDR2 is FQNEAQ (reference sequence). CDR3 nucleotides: TGTGCCAGCAGCTTAAGGACTGCCGCCTACGAGCAGTACTTC. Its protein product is CASSLRTAAYEQYF.

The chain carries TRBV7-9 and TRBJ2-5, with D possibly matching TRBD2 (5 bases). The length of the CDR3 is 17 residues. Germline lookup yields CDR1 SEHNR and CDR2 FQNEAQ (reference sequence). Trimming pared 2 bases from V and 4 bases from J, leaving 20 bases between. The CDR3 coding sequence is TGTGCCAGCAGCTTATTTCCCGCAACCCGAGAGGGAGAGACCCAGTACTTC. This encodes CASSLFPATREGETQYF.